This TCR beta chain was sequenced for a study of T cell changes during pregnancy in multiple sclerosis. From germline, CDR1 is MNHNS and CDR2 SASEGT. This CDR3 is built from 8 residues. This clone was observed a handful of times. One junction end does not reproduce the germline sequence, and a read error may be involved. TCRdb's copy holds only in-frame clones and misses some; the assay was immunoSEQ multiplex PCR. Of tens of thousands of clones in the sample, under 95% were seen once. The material sequenced was CD4+ T cells from peripheral blood mononuclear cells, taken before pregnancy. The chain has TRBV6-1 and TRBJ1-2, with D possibly TRBD1 on 6 matching bases. The source is a female donor with multiple sclerosis, enrolled in a pregnancy study. CDR3 residues: CASRDRYF. Written as DNA, the CDR3 is TGTGCCAGCAGAGACAGGTACTTC.